The 29 T cell receptor beta chains below were found in one sample sequenced in a study of shared T cell receptors in the human thymus. Method: immunoSEQ multiplex PCR; TCRdb's copy keeps in-frame clones and lacks some. The repertoire holds about 540,000 clones, with 70% to 80% as singletons. These data are also associated with another study on human thymus T cells.

Sequencing was done on a sample of thymocytes. All receptors come from a boy younger than two with a congenital heart defect.

This clone has just a few counts. The chain links TRBV7-2 to TRBJ2-1, with 9 bases identical to TRBD2. CDR3 size: 14 residues. Germline V lookup: CDR1 SGHTA, CDR2 FQGNSA. With 7 bases clipped from V and 10 bases from J, the junction kept 11 bases outside the gene matches. CDR3 DNA: TGTGCCAGCACCCAGCGGGAGGACCCTCGGGAGCAGTTCTTC. Amino acids: CASTQREDPREQFF. Looking up the rest from reference TRBV7-2 and TRBJ2-1 gives the full variable domain: GAGVSQSPSNKVTEKGKDVELRCDPISGHTALYWYRQSLGQGLEFLIYFQGNSAPDKSGLPSDRFSAERTGGSVSTLTIQRTQQEDSAVYLCASTQREDPREQFFGPGTRLTVL.

V is TRBV10-2 and J is TRBJ1-1; perhaps TRBD1 as D (6 bases). The germline V gene has CDR1 WSHSY and CDR2 SAAADI. The CDR3 has 15 amino acids. Trimming took off 7 bases at V and 0 bases at J, with 15 bases between the two ends. DNA for the CDR3: TGCGCCAGCACCAACCCAGGACAGTTGAACACTGAAGCTTTCTTT. Translated: CASTNPGQLNTEAFF.

The chain combines TRBV18 with TRBJ2-1; possible D gene TRBD2, 6 bases. Germline V gene lookup returns CDR1 KGHSH and CDR2 LQKENI. V lost 5 bases to trimming and J lost 8 bases, with 19 bases between them. CDR3 length: 15 residues. The CDR3: CASSAPPGVWHEQFF. The CDR3 DNA is TGTGCCAGCTCAGCTCCACCGGGAGTGTGGCATGAGCAGTTCTTC.

The rearrangement uses TRBV28 and TRBJ2-3; 11 positions match TRBD2. CDR3 size: 15 residues. J was trimmed by 1 base and V by 6 bases; bases with no gene match: 3. Germline V gene sequence: CDR1 MDHEN, CDR2 SYDVKM. The CDR3 loop is CASSTSGRGTDTQYF. The DNA for the CDR3 is TGTGCCAGCAGCACTAGCGGGAGAGGCACAGATACGCAGTATTTT.

V gene TRBV7-6 combines with J gene TRBJ2-1, with 14 bases identical to TRBD2. Germline CDR1 and CDR2: SGHVS and FNYEAQ. This CDR3 spans 20 amino acids. V lost 2 bases and J lost 8; bases outside the gene matches: 17. CDR3 residues: CASSLSPGLAGVSIIDEQFF. CDR3 DNA: TGTGCCAGCAGCTTATCCCCGGGACTAGCGGGAGTGTCAATTATTGATGAGCAGTTCTTC. The full variable domain, completed using reference TRBV7-6 and TRBJ2-1, is GAGVSQSPRYKVTKRGQDVALRCDPISGHVSLYWYRQALGQGPEFLTYFNYEAQQDKSGLPNDRFSAERPEGSISTLTIQRTEQRDSAMYRCASSLSPGLAGVSIIDEQFFGPGTRLTVL.

This clone came up once. The chain combines TRBV2 with TRBJ2-5, with TRBD2 identical over 7 bases. V dropped 11 bases and J dropped 6; count of bases not matched to a gene: 15. Germline-derived CDR1 and CDR2 are SNHLY and FYNNEI. CDR3 length: 14 residues. The CDR3: CAGRNGGLKKTQYF. CDR3 sequence (DNA): TGTGCCGGAAGAAATGGGGGACTAAAAAAGACCCAGTACTTC. The complete variable domain, with remaining parts taken from reference TRBV2 and TRBJ2-5, reads EPEVTQTPSHQVTQMGQEVILRCVPISNHLYFYWYRQILGQKVEFLVSFYNNEISEKSEIFDDQFSVERPDGSNFTLKIRSTKLEDSAMYFCAGRNGGLKKTQYFGPGTRLLVL.

The chain recombines TRBV30 with TRBJ2-5; 14 bases map to TRBD2. The trim removed 0 bases at V and 13 bases at J, leaving 13 bases unmatched. Germline-derived CDR1 and CDR2 are GTSNPN and SVGIG (reference sequence). The CDR3 is 16 residues long. CDR3 nucleotide sequence: TGTGCCTGGAGTGTCCCACATTCGGGACTAGCGGGAGATTTGTACTTC. Translation gives CAWSVPHSGLAGDLYF.

V and J are TRBV6-4 and TRBJ2-3; 10 positions agree with TRBD2. Per the germline V gene, CDR1 is MRHNA and CDR2 is SNTAGT. The CDR3 has 15 amino acids. The V segment lost 6 bases and the J segment 2 bases; nucleotides outside the gene matches: 5. CDR3 sequence reads: CASSGTSATTDTQYF. For the CDR3, the DNA is TGTGCCAGCAGCGGGACTAGCGCTACCACAGATACGCAGTATTTT.

In this sample, this clone turned up a few times. The CDR3 is CASSKDRPRSGYTF. Here the CDR3 DNA reads TGCGCCAGCAGCAAGGACAGGCCCAGGTCCGGCTACACCTTC. The chain joins TRBV5-1 to TRBJ1-2, with 7 bases identical to TRBD1. The CDR3 runs to 14 residues. Germline trimming cut 4 bases from V and 8 bases from J; bases unmatched to any gene: 11. Germline values: CDR1 SGHRS, CDR2 YFSETQ.

The rearrangement links TRBV5-4 to TRBJ2-5, with 12 bases identical to TRBD2. Trimming cost V 3 bases and J 3 bases; bases outside gene matches: 6. Germline V gene sequence: CDR1 SGHNT, CDR2 YYREEE (reference sequence). The CDR3 covers 16 residues. CDR3 DNA: TGTGCCAGCAGCTACGGACTAGCGGGACCCAAAGAGACCCAGTACTTC. Translated: CASSYGLAGPKETQYF.

This rearrangement joins TRBV5-5 to TRBJ1-2, with D unresolved. Trimming removed 0 bases at V and 4 bases at J, with 16 bases between. Germline assignment: CDR1 SGHKS and CDR2 YYEKEE (reference sequence). The CDR3 is 16 amino acids. The CDR3 DNA is TGTGCCAGCAGCTTGGGGGGAGGGCCGACCCGCTATGGCTACACCTTC. This translates into CASSLGGGPTRYGYTF.

The CDR3 region has the DNA TGTGCCAGCAGCTTGCCAACTAGGGAGGCTCGGGAGACCCAGTACTTC. Protein sequence: CASSLPTREARETQYF. J is TRBJ2-5 and V is TRBV7-3, with D perhaps matching TRBD2 (6 bases). CDR1 is SGHTA and CDR2 is FQGTGA in the germline V gene. The CDR3 covers 16 residues. V was cut by 3 bases and J by 5 bases, with 19 bases left in between.

This sequence joins TRBV30 and TRBJ1-1; no reliable D call. V lost 5 bases, J lost 0 bases, and 4 bases lay in between. The CDR3 is 11 amino acids. Germline V gives CDR1 GTSNPN, CDR2 SVGIG (reference sequence). The DNA for the CDR3 is TGTGCCTGGGCAGTGAACACTGAAGCTTTCTTT. Amino acid sequence: CAWAVNTEAFF.

The rearrangement uses TRBV11-2 and TRBJ2-7; 7 bases agree with TRBD1. CDR3 size: 18 residues. From germline, CDR1 is SGHAT and CDR2 FQNNGV. V dropped 8 bases and J dropped 2; count of bases not matched to a gene: 21. CDR3 residues: CASQPGTETGRRAYEQYF. The CDR3 region has the DNA TGTGCCAGCCAGCCGGGGACCGAGACAGGGAGAAGGGCCTACGAGCAGTACTTC.

This chain joins TRBV20-1 and TRBJ1-1; D uncertain. The CDR3 consists of 11 residues. CDR1 is DFQATT, CDR2 SNEGSKA, per germline (reference sequence). The CDR3 region is CRVGRLTEAFF. CDR3 nucleotide sequence: TGCAGGGTGGGCCGCCTAACTGAAGCTTTCTTT.

The chain couples TRBV27 to TRBJ2-1; 8 bases are shared with TRBD2. CDR3 length: 14 amino acids. Germline CDR1 is MNHEY and CDR2 is SMNVEV (reference sequence). The junction had 3 bases not matched to a gene; V was cut back by 6 bases and J by 2 bases. The CDR3 reads CASSGAGAYNEQFF. CDR3 DNA sequence: TGTGCCAGCAGCGGAGCGGGAGCCTACAATGAGCAGTTCTTC.

This chain joins TRBV14 and TRBJ2-7; D is possibly TRBD1 (5 bases). Germline V lookup: CDR1 SGHDN, CDR2 FVKESK. V gave up 6 bases and J gave up 1 base, with 16 bases separating them. The CDR3 consists of 15 residues. The CDR3 region is CASSLRDGPSYEQYF. DNA for the CDR3: TGTGCCAGCAGTCTCAGGGATGGTCCTTCCTACGAGCAGTACTTC. The full variable domain, completed using reference TRBV14 and TRBJ2-7, is EAGVTQFPSHSVIEKGQTVTLRCDPISGHDNLYWYRRVMGKEIKFLLHFVKESKQDESGMPNNRFLAERTGGTYSTLKVQPAELEDSGVYFCASSLRDGPSYEQYFGPGTRLTVT.

Here the CDR3 reads CASSQTGGRANEKLFF. The CDR3 bases are TGTGCCAGCAGCCAGACAGGGGGCCGCGCTAATGAAAAACTGTTTTTT. The chain is built from TRBV7-2 and TRBJ1-4, with 10 bases identical to TRBD1. CDR3 size: 16 residues. Trimming at V came to 5 bases and at J to 3 bases, leaving 6 bases not matched to a gene. Germline values: CDR1 SGHTA, CDR2 FQGNSA.

This rearrangement joins TRBV5-6 to TRBJ1-2, with D possibly being TRBD1 (6 bases). V lost 3 bases to trimming and J lost 1 base, with 7 bases between them. The V gene's germline CDR1 is SGHDT and CDR2 YYEEEE. The CDR3 spans 13 residues. In DNA form, the CDR3 reads TGTGCCAGCAGCTGGACAGTTAACTATGGCTACACCTTC. Protein sequence: CASSWTVNYGYTF.

The chain links TRBV4-1 to TRBJ2-7; a weak D match, TRBD1 (5 bases). The CDR3 totals 19 residues. Germline V CDR1 and CDR2: MGHRA, YSYEKL. Trimming took off 0 bases at V and 5 bases at J, with 26 bases between the two ends. For the CDR3, the DNA is TGCGCCAGCAGCCAAGATCCCTCGGGTGGGGCGGACGTCGGAGACGAGCAGTACTTC. Residues: CASSQDPSGGADVGDEQYF.

This clone occurred a few times. The chain carries TRBV28 and TRBJ2-7, with D unresolved. Germline-derived CDR1 and CDR2 are MDHEN and SYDVKM. Trimming pared 5 bases from V and 3 bases from J, leaving 5 bases between. The CDR3 has 11 residues. CDR3 DNA: TGTGCCAGCAGTCCCCACTACGAGCAGTACTTC. Amino acids: CASSPHYEQYF.

This clone has only a few counts. This chain connects TRBV4-3 to TRBJ1-2; 7 nucleotides line up with TRBD1. V was pared by 7 bases and J by 8 bases, with 13 bases of the junction left unmatched. CDR1 LGHNA and CDR2 YSLEER come from the germline V gene. This CDR3 region has 14 residues. CDR3 nucleotides: TGCGCCAGCACCTATAACAGGGGACACGGAGGCTACACCTTC. Protein product: CASTYNRGHGGYTF.

This clone appeared a few times. The rearrangement joins TRBV6-9 to TRBJ2-3, with unresolved D. From germline, CDR1 is MNHGY and CDR2 SVAAGI. V lost 6 bases and J lost 0, with 13 bases in between. CDR3 length equals 15 residues. Here the CDR3 DNA reads TGTGCCAGCAGGAGCTCTCACGGGAGCACAGATACGCAGTATTTT. This translates into CASRSSHGSTDTQYF.

This chain links TRBV28 with TRBJ2-3; the match to TRBD2 covers 12 bases. Germline CDR1 MDHEN, CDR2 SYDVKM. V shed 4 bases and J 2 bases; nucleotides not matched to a gene: 7. This CDR3 is 17 amino acids long. The DNA for the CDR3 is TGTGCCAGCAGTTCACGACTAGCGGGAGCCGTCACAGATACGCAGTATTTT. This gives the protein CASSSRLAGAVTDTQYF.

This chain links TRBV28 with TRBJ2-7; maybe TRBD2 (6 bases). V was cut by 7 bases and J by 6 bases, with 19 bases left in between. Per the germline V gene, CDR1 is MDHEN and CDR2 is SYDVKM. CDR3 length equals 14 residues. CDR3: CASTAGLLLSEQYF. CDR3 nucleotides: TGTGCCAGCACCGCGGGACTTCTTCTCTCCGAGCAGTACTTC. Using reference TRBV28 and TRBJ2-7 for the parts outside the CDR3, the full variable domain is DVKVTQSSRYLVKRTGEKVFLECVQDMDHENMFWYRQDPGLGLRLIYFSYDVKMKEKGDIPEGYSVSREKKERFSLILESASTNQTSMYLCASTAGLLLSEQYFGPGTRLTVT.

The V and J genes are TRBV6-6 and TRBJ1-1, with 10 bases aligning to TRBD1. The junction had 4 bases not matched to a gene; V was cut back by 4 bases and J by 8 bases. The CDR3 is 13 residues long. Germline V CDR1 and CDR2: MNHNY, SVGAGI (reference sequence). The CDR3 here is CASSSADRGEAFF. DNA for the CDR3: TGTGCCAGCAGTTCTGCGGACAGGGGGGAAGCTTTCTTT.

The DNA for the CDR3 is TGTGCCAGCAGTTTAGGACTGGACCACCCTCGGGGGCAGTACTTC. Translation gives CASSLGLDHPRGQYF. The chain employs TRBV27 and TRBJ2-7, with a possible D match to TRBD2 (5 bases). CDR1 and CDR2 (germline): MNHEY, SMNVEV (reference sequence). The CDR3 has 15 residues. V lost 2 bases and J lost 9, with 20 bases in between.

The chain is built from TRBV27 and TRBJ2-7, with 9 bases identical to TRBD1. The germline V gene has CDR1 MNHEY and CDR2 SMNVEV (reference sequence). This CDR3 has 14 residues. After removal of 10 bases from V and 3 bases from J, the junction contained 10 bases not matched to a gene. The CDR3 DNA sequence: TGTGCCACCTCGCCTTTGGACAGGGGCTACGAGCAGTACTTC. It translates to CATSPLDRGYEQYF.

The chain is built from TRBV4-1 and TRBJ2-1; no firm D call. The CDR3 consists of 18 residues. V was trimmed by 0 bases and J by 2 bases, leaving 17 bases between them. Looked up from germline, CDR1 is MGHRA and CDR2 is YSYEKL. In nucleotides, the CDR3 is TGCGCCAGCAGCCAAGATCGTCTGCTAGAACAAGCCTACAATGAGCAGTTCTTC. This codes for CASSQDRLLEQAYNEQFF.